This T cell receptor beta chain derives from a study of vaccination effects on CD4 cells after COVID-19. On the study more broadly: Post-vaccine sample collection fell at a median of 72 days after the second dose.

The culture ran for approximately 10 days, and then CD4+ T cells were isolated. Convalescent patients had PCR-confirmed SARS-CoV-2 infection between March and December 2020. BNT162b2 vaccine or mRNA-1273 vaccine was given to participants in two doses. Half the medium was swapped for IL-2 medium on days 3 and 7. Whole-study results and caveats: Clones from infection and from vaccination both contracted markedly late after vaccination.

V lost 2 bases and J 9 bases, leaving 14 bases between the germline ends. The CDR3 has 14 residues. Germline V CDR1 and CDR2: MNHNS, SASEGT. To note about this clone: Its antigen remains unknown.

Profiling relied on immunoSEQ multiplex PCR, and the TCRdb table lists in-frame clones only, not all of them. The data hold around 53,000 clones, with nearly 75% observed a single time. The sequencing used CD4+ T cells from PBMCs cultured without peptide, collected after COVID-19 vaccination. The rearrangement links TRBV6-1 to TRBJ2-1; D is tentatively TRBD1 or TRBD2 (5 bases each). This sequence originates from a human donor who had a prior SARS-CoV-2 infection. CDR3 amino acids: CASSESRGSGEQFF. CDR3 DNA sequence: TGTGCCAGCAGTGAAAGTCGGGGCTCGGGTGAGCAGTTCTTC.